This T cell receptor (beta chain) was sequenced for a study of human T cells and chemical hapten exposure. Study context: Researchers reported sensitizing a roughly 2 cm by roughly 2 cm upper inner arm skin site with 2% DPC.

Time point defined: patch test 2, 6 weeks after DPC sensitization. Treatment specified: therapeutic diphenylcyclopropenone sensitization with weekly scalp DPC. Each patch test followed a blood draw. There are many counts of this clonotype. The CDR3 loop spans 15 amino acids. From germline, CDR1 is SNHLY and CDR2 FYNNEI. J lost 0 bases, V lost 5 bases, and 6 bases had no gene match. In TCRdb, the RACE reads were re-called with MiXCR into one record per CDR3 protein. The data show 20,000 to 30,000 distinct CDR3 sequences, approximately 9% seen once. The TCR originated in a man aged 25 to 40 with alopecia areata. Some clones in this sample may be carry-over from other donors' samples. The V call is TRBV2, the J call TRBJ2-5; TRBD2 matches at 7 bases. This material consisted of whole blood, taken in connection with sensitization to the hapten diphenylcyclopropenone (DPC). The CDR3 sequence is CASSPRLANQETQYF. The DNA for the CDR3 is TGTGCCAGCAGTCCGAGACTAGCTAACCAAGAGACCCAGTACTTC.